The 23 T cell receptor beta chains in this list originate from one sample, sequenced in a study of regulatory T cells in long-lasting Graves disease. Sequencing libraries for TCR beta were prepared with iRepertoire HTBI primers and Arm-PCR of CDR3 regions. MiXCR was run by TCRdb on the multiplex PCR reads, yielding one entry per CDR3 protein. The sample shows a few hundred thousand distinct CDR3 sequences, about a sixth of them seen only once. Stated time point: newly diagnosed GD, antithyroid drugs for less than 3 months. PBMC RNA was the source of the TCR library. Another study also made use of these data, one on T cells in Graves' hyperthyroidism and ophthalmopathy.

The source was peripheral blood mononuclear cells (PBMCs), collected at new diagnosis, from a patient treated with antithyroid drugs. These receptors were taken from a man in his forties with Graves disease.

The V and J genes are TRBV6-1 and TRBJ1-6, with D hard to call. Trimming removed 2 bases at V and 14 bases at J, with 13 bases between. The V gene's germline CDR1 is MNHNS and CDR2 SASEGT. The CDR3 runs 13 residues. The CDR3 region is CASSEIGEKSLHF. In DNA, the CDR3 is TGTGCCAGCAGTGAAATTGGGGAAAAGTCCCTCCACTTT.

This clonotype was seen at least ten times. The chain links TRBV28 to TRBJ1-5, with unresolved D. This CDR3 has 14 amino acids. Per germline, CDR1 MDHEN and CDR2 SYDVKM. Trimming left V 8 bases short and J 2 bases short, with 13 bases between. CDR3: CASLLGSRNQPQHF. The CDR3 DNA follows: TGTGCCAGCCTACTGGGGAGCCGCAATCAGCCCCAGCATTTT. Combining the CDR3 with reference TRBV28 and TRBJ1-5 gives the whole variable domain DVKVTQSSRYLVKRTGEKVFLECVQDMDHENMFWYRQDPGLGLRLIYFSYDVKMKEKGDIPEGYSVSREKKERFSLILESASTNQTSMYLCASLLGSRNQPQHFGDGTRLSIL.

This chain connects TRBV5-4 to TRBJ2-1; possible D gene TRBD1, 5 bases. The CDR3 is made up of 15 amino acids. Germline CDR1 is SGHNT and CDR2 is YYREEE (reference sequence). Trimming left V 3 bases short and J 9 bases short, with 19 bases between. For the CDR3, the DNA is TGTGCCAGCAGCTCGACAGTAATCTACAAGACTGAGCAGTTCTTC. This codes for CASSSTVIYKTEQFF. The full variable domain, its missing parts supplied by reference TRBV5-4 and TRBJ2-1, is ETGVTQSPTHLIKTRGQQVTLRCSSQSGHNTVSWYQQALGQGPQFIFQYYREEENGRGNFPPRFSGLQFPNYSSELNVNALELDDSALYLCASSSTVIYKTEQFFGPGTRLTVL.

This clonotype was seen many times. As DNA, the CDR3 is TGTGCCTGGAGTATCGGGGAGACCCAGTACTTC. Translated: CAWSIGETQYF. The rearrangement joins TRBV30 to TRBJ2-5; no firm D call. The CDR3 covers 11 residues. V gave up 2 bases and J gave up 5 bases, with 6 bases separating them. Germline values: CDR1 GTSNPN, CDR2 SVGIG (reference sequence).

This clonotype was detected many times. The chain's CDR3 is CASSPPGGGGYEQFF. The CDR3 DNA sequence: TGTGCCAGCAGTCCCCCGGGGGGCGGGGGCTATGAGCAGTTCTTC. This chain uses TRBV27 with TRBJ2-1, with D possibly being TRBD2 (7 bases). Germline V gene lookup returns CDR1 MNHEY and CDR2 SMNVEV (reference sequence). The CDR3 is 15 amino acids. Trimming left V 5 bases short and J 8 bases short, with 19 bases between.

V gene TRBV25-1 combines with J gene TRBJ1-2; D is unresolved. CDR1 and CDR2 from the germline V gene are MGHDK and SYGVNS. The CDR3 spans 13 residues. Trimming stripped 1 base from V and 2 bases from J, with 5 bases between. CDR3 residues: CASSEWQNYGYTF. CDR3 bases: TGTGCCAGCAGTGAATGGCAGAACTATGGCTACACCTTC.

The CDR3 here is CASSHSGTGYGGELFF. The CDR3 region has the DNA TGCGCCAGCAGCCACTCCGGGACAGGGTATGGCGGGGAGCTGTTTTTT. The chain carries TRBV4-3 and TRBJ2-2, with 9 bases lining up with TRBD1. The CDR3 extends over 16 amino acids. Looked up from germline, CDR1 is LGHNA and CDR2 is YSLEER. With 3 bases clipped from V and 7 bases from J, the junction kept 9 bases outside the gene matches.

The rearrangement uses TRBV24-1 and TRBJ2-1; 13 nucleotides match TRBD2. This CDR3 is 18 amino acids long. Trimming at V came to 4 bases and at J to 3 bases, leaving 8 bases not matched to a gene. Looked up from germline, CDR1 is KGHDR and CDR2 is SFDVKD. The CDR3 reads CATSDVGTSGVNYNEQFF. For the CDR3, the DNA is TGTGCCACCAGTGACGTCGGGACTAGCGGGGTGAACTACAATGAGCAGTTCTTC.

On this clonotype: Just one base apart from a much larger clone, this may be a read error. The V gene is TRBV28, the J gene TRBJ2-7, with D perhaps TRBD1 or TRBD2 (6 bases each). In germline, CDR1 is MDHEN, CDR2 SYDVKM. The V end was cut by 3 bases, the J end by 7 bases, with 16 bases between. The CDR3 contains 14 residues. The CDR3 protein is CASSFRQGRHEQYF. The CDR3 DNA reads TGTGCCAGCAGTTTTCGGCAGGGGAGGCATGAGCAGTACTTC.

This clonotype was seen ten or more times. The J gene is TRBJ2-3, the V gene TRBV12-5; D is ambiguous. The CDR3 length is 17 residues. V lost 5 bases to trimming and J lost 0 bases, with 18 bases between them. Germline assignment: CDR1 LGHNT and CDR2 FRNRAP. In DNA, the CDR3 is TGTGCTAGTGGTCCACCAGGTTTGTGGGCCAGCACAGATACGCAGTATTTT. It translates to CASGPPGLWASTDTQYF.

This clonotype was observed at least ten times. DNA of the CDR3: TGCGCCAGCAGCCCCATAGGCCGTCGAGGTGGCTACACCTTC. Translation: CASSPIGRRGGYTF. The rearrangement uses TRBV5-1 and TRBJ1-2; D is unresolved. Trimming removed 4 bases from V and 7 bases from J, with 17 bases in between. From germline, CDR1 is SGHRS and CDR2 YFSETQ. The CDR3 spans 14 residues.

The rearrangement joins TRBV7-2 to TRBJ2-1, with 8 bases aligning to TRBD2. The end of the DNA fits TRBJ2-5 better, so the J call may be wrong. This CDR3 contains 17 residues. Looked up from germline, CDR1 is SGHTA and CDR2 is FQGNSA. The CDR3 reads CASSLQAVRGVRETQYF. DNA of the CDR3: TGTGCCAGCTCCCTTCAAGCGGTGCGGGGGGTCCGGGAGACCCAGTACTTC.

Only a few counts were recorded for this clonotype. J is TRBJ2-3 and V is TRBV6-5; D is uncertain. Trimming shortened V by 4 bases and J by 2 bases, and 10 bases separated the two germline ends. The V gene's germline CDR1 is MNHEY and CDR2 SVGAGI. This CDR3 spans 14 amino acids. Here the CDR3 DNA reads TGTGCCAGCAGTTGTTTGCGGAACACAGATACGCAGTATTTT. Translating gives CASSCLRNTDTQYF.

In its sample, this clonotype was seen many times. The J gene is TRBJ2-1, the V gene TRBV4-2; 10 bases are a match to TRBD2. CDR3 size: 15 residues. The germline CDR1 and CDR2 sequences are LGHNA and YNFKEQ. V shed 1 base and J 5 bases; nucleotides not matched to a gene: 2. CDR3 region: CASSQGTSGNNEQFF. The CDR3, as DNA: TGTGCCAGCAGCCAAGGGACTAGCGGAAACAATGAGCAGTTCTTC.

There are many counts of this clonotype. The J gene is TRBJ2-5, the V gene TRBV5-1, with TRBD2 matching over 8 bases. Trimming cost V 0 bases and J 5 bases; bases outside gene matches: 3. CDR1 is SGHRS, CDR2 YFSETQ, per germline. The CDR3 spans 14 residues. CDR3 residues: CASSLAGGEETQYF. The CDR3 DNA is TGCGCCAGCAGCTTGGCGGGGGGGGAGGAGACCCAGTACTTC.

This clonotype showed up just a few times. The J gene is TRBJ1-5, the V gene TRBV7-3; D not resolved. CDR3 length: 13 amino acids. From germline, CDR1 is SGHTA and CDR2 FQGTGA. The V end was cut by 5 bases, the J end by 9 bases, with 14 bases between. In DNA, the CDR3 is TGTGCCAGCAGCGCCGAGGTCCTCGGGCCCCAGCATTTT. Residues: CASSAEVLGPQHF.

This chain links TRBV5-1 with TRBJ1-1, with a tentative D call TRBD1 (5 bases). The CDR3 sequence is 15 residues long. V was shortened by 0 bases and J by 1 base, with 10 bases between the two germline ends. CDR1 is SGHRS and CDR2 is YFSETQ in the germline V gene. The CDR3 DNA is TGCGCCAGCAGCTTGGTGGGGGACTGGAACACTGAAGCTTTCTTT. Its translation is CASSLVGDWNTEAFF.

This clonotype was seen repeatedly, ten times or more. The chain carries TRBV12-3 or TRBV12-4 and TRBJ1-6; a weak D match, TRBD1 (5 bases). Trimming removed 8 bases at V and 0 bases at J, with 8 bases between. This CDR3 region has 14 residues. The CDR3 DNA follows: TGTGCCAGCGGACACAGCTCCTATAATTCACCCCTCCACTTT. Encoded protein: CASGHSSYNSPLHF.

Here the CDR3 reads CASSLWIRDTYNQPQHF. DNA of the CDR3: TGTGCCAGCAGCTTGTGGATCCGGGACACCTACAATCAGCCCCAGCATTTT. The J gene is TRBJ1-5, the V gene TRBV5-6; D may be TRBD1 (6 bases). The CDR3 is 17 residues long. Trimming took off 1 base at V and 3 bases at J, with 17 bases between the two ends. Germline-derived CDR1 and CDR2 are SGHDT and YYEEEE.

Regarding this clonotype: This likely traces to a read error, being one base from a far larger clone. The chain links TRBV6-8 to TRBJ1-5, with a possible D match to TRBD1 (6 bases). Per the germline V gene, CDR1 is MNHGY and CDR2 is SAAAGT. The CDR3 loop spans 15 amino acids. The CDR3 DNA sequence: TGTGCCAGCAATTACAGGGTGGGGCCCCAGCAGCCCCAGCATTTT. Its protein is CASNYRVGPQQPQHF.

This sequence joins TRBV6-5 and TRBJ2-3; D ambiguous. Germline CDR1 and CDR2: MNHEY and SVGAGI. Trimming took off 0 bases at V and 2 bases at J, with 9 bases between the two ends. The CDR3 is made up of 15 amino acids. The CDR3 region has the DNA TGTGCCAGCAGTTACTCGAGTGGGGACACAGATACGCAGTATTTT. Amino acid sequence: CASSYSSGDTDTQYF.

At least ten counts were recorded for this clonotype. This CDR3 reads CASSPDRSSYEQYF. The CDR3 DNA follows: TGTGCCAGCTCACCAGACCGCAGCTCCTACGAGCAGTACTTC. This chain connects TRBV18 to TRBJ2-7, with D unresolved. This CDR3 region has 14 residues. Trimming left V 2 bases short and J 0 bases short, with 8 bases between. Per the germline V gene, CDR1 is KGHSH and CDR2 is LQKENI.

This clonotype was recorded many times. J is TRBJ1-2 and V is TRBV2; a weak D match, TRBD1 (5 bases). The germline gives CDR1 SNHLY, CDR2 FYNNEI. CDR3 length: 15 residues. Between the trimmed V and J ends, which lost 11 bases and 2 bases, there was a span of 21 bases. In nucleotides, the CDR3 is TGTGCCGTACCTCCCAAGGGGACGGCGAACTATGGCTACACCTTC. It codes for CAVPPKGTANYGYTF.